Each of the 16 T cell receptor beta chains below was sequenced from the same sample in a study of T cell changes during pregnancy in multiple sclerosis. Some clones are missing from TCRdb's copy, which holds only in-frame ones; the method was immunoSEQ multiplex PCR. The data contain about 64,000 clones, approximately 91% of them seen just once; the ten biggest clones take up approximately 1.2%. This specimen consisted of peripheral blood, obtained in the second trimester of pregnancy. The receptors shown here come from a female donor with multiple sclerosis, enrolled in a pregnancy study.

This clone was observed a few times. V gene TRBV5-1 combines with J gene TRBJ2-3, with 9 bases lining up with TRBD2. Germline-derived CDR1 and CDR2 are SGHRS and YFSETQ. This CDR3 has 15 residues. V lost 2 bases to trimming and J lost 2 bases; unmatched junction nucleotides: 3. CDR3 loop: CASSFSGGYTDTQYF. DNA of the CDR3: TGCGCCAGCAGCTTTAGCGGGGGCTACACAGATACGCAGTATTTT.

The chain is built from TRBV28 and TRBJ1-2, with 9 bases that match TRBD1. CDR1 is MDHEN and CDR2 is SYDVKM in the germline V gene. The CDR3 consists of 15 residues. V was pared by 5 bases and J by 1 base, with 5 bases of the junction left unmatched. Here the CDR3 DNA reads TGTGCCAGCAGTCAGCCGGGACAGGGTAACTATGGCTACACCTTC. The encoded protein is CASSQPGQGNYGYTF.

In nucleotides, the CDR3 is TGTGCCAGCAGTTGGCAGTACGACAGGGAGACGGAGGGCGAGAACACTGAAGCTTTCTTT. Translated: CASSWQYDRETEGENTEAFF. The rearrangement joins TRBV27 to TRBJ1-1; 7 bases line up with TRBD1. This CDR3 has 20 residues. Germline CDR1 is MNHEY and CDR2 is SMNVEV (reference sequence). V lost 4 bases and J lost 1; bases outside the gene matches: 21.

The chain employs TRBV14 and TRBJ2-5, with D unresolved. V lost 0 bases, J lost 7 bases, and 9 bases lay in between. CDR3 length: 13 residues. Per the germline V gene, CDR1 is SGHDN and CDR2 is FVKESK. CDR3 nucleotides: TGTGCCAGCAGCCAAGATGACATCCGGACCCAGTACTTC. Translated, it gives CASSQDDIRTQYF.

The chain links TRBV9 to TRBJ2-3; maybe TRBD1 (5 bases). CDR1 SGDLS and CDR2 YYNGEE come from the germline V gene. This CDR3 spans 15 amino acids. Deletions cut 3 bases from V and 2 bases from J, with 13 bases between. DNA for the CDR3: TGTGCCAGCAGCGCTACCGACAGCTCCACAGATACGCAGTATTTT. Translated, it gives CASSATDSSTDTQYF.

This sequence joins TRBV5-5 and TRBJ1-5; a possible D gene is TRBD1 (5 bases). CDR1 and CDR2 from the germline V gene are SGHKS and YYEKEE (reference sequence). This CDR3 is 13 amino acids long. The germline V and J ends were trimmed by 2 bases and 5 bases, with 8 bases remaining between them. The CDR3 spells CASSLTGDQPQHF. For the CDR3, the DNA is TGTGCCAGCAGCTTAACGGGGGATCAGCCCCAGCATTTT.

V usage is TRBV12-5 and J usage is TRBJ2-2; perhaps TRBD1 as D (6 bases). Trimming stripped 1 base from V and 5 bases from J, with 14 bases between. The CDR3 loop spans 16 amino acids. Germline values: CDR1 LGHNT, CDR2 FRNRAP. For the CDR3, the DNA is TGTGCTAGTGGTTTGGGGCGGCAGGGGATAACCGGGGAGCTGTTTTTT. Translation: CASGLGRQGITGELFF.

This sequence joins TRBV30 and TRBJ2-7; D gene ambiguous. Between the trimmed V and J ends, which lost 0 bases and 3 bases, there was a span of 6 bases. Germline CDR1 GTSNPN, CDR2 SVGIG (reference sequence). This CDR3 contains 12 residues. The CDR3 DNA sequence: TGTGCCTGGAGTGTAACAAGCTACGAGCAGTACTTC. It is translated as CAWSVTSYEQYF.

This chain connects TRBV30 to TRBJ1-4; D gene unclear. Germline CDR1 reads GTSNPN; CDR2 reads SVGIG (reference sequence). CDR3 length: 16 amino acids. V was shortened by 3 bases and J by 8 bases, with 22 bases between the two germline ends. CDR3 sequence reads: CAWSPARLLRGEKLFF. The CDR3, as DNA: TGTGCCTGGAGCCCCGCTAGGCTTCTACGCGGAGAAAAACTGTTTTTT.

The chain links TRBV5-4 to TRBJ2-1; 9 bases are shared with TRBD2. The CDR3 runs 16 residues. The V and J ends lost 4 bases and 8 bases, in that order; junction bases with no gene match: 13. Germline CDR1 reads SGHNT; CDR2 reads YYREEE (reference sequence). CDR3 region: CASSPKAGGSGHEQFF. CDR3 sequence (DNA): TGTGCCAGCAGCCCGAAGGCGGGAGGGTCGGGGCATGAGCAGTTCTTC.

The chain has TRBV5-4 and TRBJ1-1; 10 nucleotides agree with TRBD1. V was clipped by 3 bases and J by 5 bases; unmatched bases: 7. The CDR3 has 15 amino acids. Looked up from germline, CDR1 is SGHNT and CDR2 is YYREEE (reference sequence). Here the CDR3 reads CASSSLDRGKTEAFF. The CDR3 bases are TGTGCCAGCAGCTCCCTGGACAGGGGGAAAACTGAAGCTTTCTTT.

The chain combines TRBV10-1 with TRBJ2-7; D may be TRBD2 (6 bases). V was pared by 6 bases and J by 6 bases, with 15 bases between. The germline CDR1 and CDR2 sequences are WNHNN and SYGVQD (reference sequence). This CDR3 has 13 amino acids. CDR3: CASSLLPGGEQYF. The CDR3 DNA follows: TGCGCCAGCAGCCTCCTCCCCGGGGGCGAGCAGTACTTC.

In nucleotides, the CDR3 is TGTGCCATCAGTGGAGGGATCGGGGAGCTGTTTTTT. Protein: CAISGGIGELFF. The chain joins TRBV10-3 to TRBJ2-2, with a tentative D call TRBD2 (5 bases). V lost 4 bases to trimming and J lost 7 bases, with 7 bases between them. Germline CDR1 and CDR2: ENHRY and SYGVKD. This CDR3 is 12 amino acids long.

The chain carries TRBV28 and TRBJ2-7; 9 nucleotides match TRBD1. CDR1 MDHEN and CDR2 SYDVKM come from the germline V gene. J gave up 6 bases and V 5 bases, and 8 bases lay outside the gene matches. This CDR3 spans 14 amino acids. The CDR3 DNA follows: TGTGCCAGCAGTGGGACAGGGCTTTTTCTCGAGCAGTACTTC. Translating it yields CASSGTGLFLEQYF. The entire variable domain, with the rest obtained from reference TRBV28 and TRBJ2-7, is as follows: DVKVTQSSRYLVKRTGEKVFLECVQDMDHENMFWYRQDPGLGLRLIYFSYDVKMKEKGDIPEGYSVSREKKERFSLILESASTNQTSMYLCASSGTGLFLEQYFGPGTRLTVT.

The gene calls are TRBV27 and TRBJ2-5; tentative D call: TRBD1 (6 bases). The V gene's germline CDR1 is MNHEY and CDR2 SMNVEV (reference sequence). The CDR3 totals 14 residues. V shed 1 base and J shed 7 bases, with 13 bases lying between them. This CDR3 is CASSLLGARGTQYF. The CDR3 DNA follows: TGTGCCAGCAGTTTATTGGGGGCCCGCGGGACCCAGTACTTC.

The rearrangement joins TRBV28 to TRBJ2-7; a possible D gene is TRBD1 (6 bases). Germline V gives CDR1 MDHEN, CDR2 SYDVKM. With 6 bases removed from V and 7 bases from J, the gap between germline ends came to 22 bases. CDR3 size: 15 residues. In DNA form, the CDR3 reads TGTGCCAGCAGCTCCGACAGGCCTCCATTTATTGAGCAGTACTTC. Residues: CASSSDRPPFIEQYF.